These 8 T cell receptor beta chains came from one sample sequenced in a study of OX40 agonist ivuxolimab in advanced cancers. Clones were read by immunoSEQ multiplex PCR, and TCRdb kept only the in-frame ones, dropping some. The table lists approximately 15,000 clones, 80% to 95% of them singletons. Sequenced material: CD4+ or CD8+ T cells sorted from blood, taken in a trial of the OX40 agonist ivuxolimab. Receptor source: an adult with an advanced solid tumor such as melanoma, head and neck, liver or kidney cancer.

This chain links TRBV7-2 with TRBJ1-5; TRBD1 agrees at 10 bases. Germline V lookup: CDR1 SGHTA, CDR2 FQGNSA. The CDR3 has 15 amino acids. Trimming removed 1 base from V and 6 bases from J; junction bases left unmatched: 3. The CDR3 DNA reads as TGTGCCAGCAGCTTAGGGACAGGGGGGGGTCAGCCCCAGCATTTT. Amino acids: CASSLGTGGGQPQHF.

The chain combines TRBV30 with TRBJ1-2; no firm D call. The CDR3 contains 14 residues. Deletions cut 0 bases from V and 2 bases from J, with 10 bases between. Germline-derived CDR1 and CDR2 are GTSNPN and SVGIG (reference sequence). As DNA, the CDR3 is TGTGCCTGGAGTGTTTGGGCTCCCAACTATGGCTACACCTTC. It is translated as CAWSVWAPNYGYTF.

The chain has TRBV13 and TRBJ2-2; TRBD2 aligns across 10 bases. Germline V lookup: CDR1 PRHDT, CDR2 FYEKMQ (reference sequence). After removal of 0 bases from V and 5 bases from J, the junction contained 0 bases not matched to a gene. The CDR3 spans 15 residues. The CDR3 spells CASSLGGLATGELFF. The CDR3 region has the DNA TGTGCCAGCAGCTTAGGGGGACTAGCGACCGGGGAGCTGTTTTTT.

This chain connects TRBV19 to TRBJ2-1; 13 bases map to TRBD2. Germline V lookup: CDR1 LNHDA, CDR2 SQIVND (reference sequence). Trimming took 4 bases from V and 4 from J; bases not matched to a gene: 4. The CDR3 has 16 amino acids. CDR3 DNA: TGTGCCAGTAGTAGAGGGGGACTAGCGGGGTACAATGAGCAGTTCTTC. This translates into CASSRGGLAGYNEQFF.

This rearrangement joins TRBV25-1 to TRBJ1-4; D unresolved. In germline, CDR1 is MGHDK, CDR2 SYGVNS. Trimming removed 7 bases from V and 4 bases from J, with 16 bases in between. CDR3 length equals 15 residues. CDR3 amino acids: CASNDAETLNEKLFF. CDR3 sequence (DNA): TGTGCCAGCAATGATGCCGAAACCCTTAATGAAAAACTGTTTTTT.

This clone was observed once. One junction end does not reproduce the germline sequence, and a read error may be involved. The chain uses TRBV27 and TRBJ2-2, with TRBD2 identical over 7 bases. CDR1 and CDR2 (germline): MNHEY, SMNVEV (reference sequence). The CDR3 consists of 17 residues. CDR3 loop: CASSPTNYPGLERGAVF. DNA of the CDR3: TGTGCCAGCAGTCCGACAAATTACCCTGGACTAGAACGGGGAGCTGTTTTT.

The CDR3 region is CASRKDWEHEQFF. The DNA of the CDR3 is TGCGCCAGCAGGAAGGACTGGGAGCATGAGCAGTTCTTC. The rearrangement uses TRBV23-1 and TRBJ2-1, with D possibly being TRBD2 (5 bases). TRBV23-1 belongs to the ORF category, with a function that is uncertain. The V end lost 6 bases, the J end lost 8 bases, and 14 bases lay between the germline ends. There are 13 residues in the CDR3.

CDR3 coding DNA: TGTGCCAGCAGCTCGACTAGCGGGGCCGGGGAGCTGTTTTTT. Protein product: CASSSTSGAGELFF. The J gene is TRBJ2-2, the V gene TRBV11-3; 11 nucleotides align to TRBD2. The CDR3 contains 14 residues. Germline-derived CDR1 and CDR2 are SGHNT and YENEEA. The ends lost 4 bases at V and 6 bases at J; junction bases unmatched: 1.